This T cell receptor beta chain was observed in a study of human T cells and chemical hapten exposure. Whole-study context: On the upper back, patch tests were applied with 0.01% DPC and read at 6 days.

For the library, individual cDNA molecules each received unique molecular identifiers. One entry per CDR3 protein results from TCRdb running MiXCR on the RACE reads. In the table there are more than 70,000 distinct CDR3 sequences, under 13% of which are singletons. The V end lost 0 bases, the J end lost 2 bases, and 14 bases lay between the germline ends. The germline V gene encodes CDR1 DFQATT and CDR2 SNEGSKA (reference sequence). This CDR3 region has 15 residues. The time point here: patch test 3, about 24 weeks after DPC sensitization. Treatment indicated: therapeutic diphenylcyclopropenone sensitization with weekly scalp DPC. This clonotype was counted ten times or more.

The TCR comes from a woman between 25 and 40 years old with alopecia areata. Some clones in this sample may be carry-over from other donors' samples. The V call is TRBV20-1, the J call TRBJ2-7; D is undetermined. The sequenced sample was whole blood, obtained in connection with sensitization to the hapten diphenylcyclopropenone (DPC). In DNA form, the CDR3 reads TGCAGTGCTAGAGACCCCCGCAACGGACCCTACGAGCAGTACTTC. It is translated as CSARDPRNGPYEQYF.